These 16 T cell receptor beta chains came from one sample sequenced in a study of T cell repertoires in cytomegalovirus infection. MiXCR, applied by TCRdb to the reads, yields one record per CDR3 protein. This sample carries approximately 500,000 distinct CDR3 sequences, about 15% of them seen once, and the ten largest clones take roughly 25%. The sample comprised CD8+ T cells from PBMCs. Receptors originate from a human donor in good health (CMV status not recorded). Some clones in this sample may be carry-over from other donors' samples.

This clonotype was seen at least ten times. The gene calls are TRBV11-2 and TRBJ2-7, with D tentatively TRBD2 (6 bases). Germline-derived CDR1 and CDR2 are SGHAT and FQNNGV. V shed 5 bases and J shed 1 base, with 27 bases lying between them. This CDR3 spans 19 amino acids. CDR3 coding DNA: TGTGCCAGCAGCACCGGGGGTACTGTAGCTAGCGATACATCCTACGAGCAGTACTTC. Translation gives CASSTGGTVASDTSYEQYF. Full variable domain (missing parts from reference TRBV11-2 and TRBJ2-7): EAGVAQSPRYKIIEKRQSVAFWCNPISGHATLYWYQQILGQGPKLLIQFQNNGVVDDSQLPKDRFSAERLKGVDSTLKIQPAKLEDSAVYLCASSTGGTVASDTSYEQYFGPGTRLTVT.

This clonotype showed up just a few times. This chain connects TRBV9 to TRBJ2-1, with 9 bases lining up with TRBD2. CDR1 is SGDLS and CDR2 is YYNGEE in the germline V gene. Germline trimming cut 2 bases from V and 7 bases from J; bases unmatched to any gene: 7. The CDR3 consists of 15 residues. The CDR3, as DNA: TGTGCCAGCAGCGTTAGCGGGGGACGGGGAAATGAGCAGTTCTTC. This codes for CASSVSGGRGNEQFF.

The V and J genes are TRBV24-1 and TRBJ2-1; D may be TRBD2 (6 bases). Germline V gene sequence: CDR1 KGHDR, CDR2 SFDVKD. V was clipped by 9 bases and J by 7 bases, with 18 bases between them. This CDR3 has 14 amino acids. CDR3 sequence (DNA): TGTGCCACCCTGGGGGGACCCAAGCGGAATGAGCAGTTCTTC. The encoded protein is CATLGGPKRNEQFF.

In this sample, this clonotype turned up many times. DNA for the CDR3: TGTGCCAGCAGCTTAACCGACACCTTAGCCAAAAACATTCAGTACTTC. Translated, it gives CASSLTDTLAKNIQYF. The J gene is TRBJ2-4, the V gene TRBV7-9; unclear D gene. The CDR3 contains 16 residues. CDR1 and CDR2 from the germline V gene are SEHNR and FQNEAQ (reference sequence). The V gene lost 2 bases and the J gene lost 0 bases, with 11 bases spanning the gap.

In its sample, this clonotype was seen many times. This rearrangement joins TRBV19 to TRBJ2-1, with 16 bases that match TRBD2. V shed 7 bases, J shed 15 bases, and the junction held 9 bases outside the gene matches. Per the germline V gene, CDR1 is LNHDA and CDR2 is SQIVND (reference sequence). This CDR3 has 14 residues. The CDR3 DNA reads TGTGCCAGTAATCATCCGGGACTAGCGGGAGGGATGTTCTTC. It encodes CASNHPGLAGGMFF.

At least ten counts were recorded for this clonotype. The gene calls are TRBV6-6 and TRBJ1-2; D is unclear. The germline CDR1 and CDR2 sequences are MNHNY and SVGAGI (reference sequence). The CDR3 extends over 16 amino acids. The V end lost 2 bases, the J end lost 0 bases, and 13 bases lay between the germline ends. The CDR3 spells CASSYRRSTSNYGYTF. For the CDR3, the DNA is TGTGCCAGCAGTTACAGGAGATCAACTTCTAACTATGGCTACACCTTC.

V gene TRBV6-2 or TRBV6-3 combines with J gene TRBJ1-1; no clear D gene. V lost 10 bases and J 1 base, leaving 7 bases between the germline ends. The CDR3 has 11 residues. Germline V gives CDR1 MNHEY, CDR2 SVGEGT. In DNA form, the CDR3 reads TGTGCCACCAACGAGAACACTGAAGCTTTCTTT. Translation gives CATNENTEAFF.

In this sample, this clonotype turned up many times. This rearrangement joins TRBV19 to TRBJ1-5; TRBD1 agrees at 10 bases. The CDR3 spans 16 residues. CDR1 LNHDA and CDR2 SQIVND come from the germline V gene (reference sequence). The J segment lost 2 bases and the V segment lost 5 bases, leaving 6 bases of the junction unmatched. CDR3 DNA: TGTGCCAGTAGTCGGGACAGGGGACTAGGCAATCAGCCCCAGCATTTT. Amino acids: CASSRDRGLGNQPQHF. Full variable domain (missing parts from reference TRBV19 and TRBJ1-5): DGGITQSPKYLFRKEGQNVTLSCEQNLNHDAMYWYRQDPGQGLRLIYYSQIVNDFQKGDIAEGYSVSREKKESFPLTVTSAQKNPTAFYLCASSRDRGLGNQPQHFGDGTRLSIL.

This clonotype was observed a handful of times. J is TRBJ1-1 and V is TRBV10-2; TRBD1 is a possible D gene (5 bases). In germline, CDR1 is WSHSY, CDR2 SAAADI. V was trimmed by 8 bases and J by 7 bases, leaving 14 bases between them. The CDR3 contains 12 residues. The CDR3 here is CASREGQLEAFF. The CDR3 region has the DNA TGCGCCAGCCGAGAGGGGCAGCTTGAAGCTTTCTTT.

The genes are TRBV5-4 and TRBJ2-3; TRBD1 or TRBD2 may be the D gene (5 bases each). Germline values: CDR1 SGHNT, CDR2 YYREEE (reference sequence). V dropped 0 bases and J dropped 5 bases, with 10 bases sitting between them. This CDR3 spans 14 amino acids. CDR3 sequence reads: CASSLGQRVDTQYF. The CDR3 DNA reads TGTGCCAGCAGCTTGGGACAGAGGGTAGATACGCAGTATTTT.

A note on this clonotype: Since a much larger clone is just one base distant, this may be a read error. The J gene is TRBJ2-5, the V gene TRBV11-2; 10 bases match TRBD2. The CDR3 is made up of 18 amino acids. CDR1 is SGHAT, CDR2 FQNNGV, per germline. In DNA, the CDR3 is TGTGCCAGCAGCCTTGGTCGTACTAGCGGGGTGTTCCAAGAGTCCCAGTACTTC. Residues: CASSLGRTSGVFQESQYF.

This sequence joins TRBV14 and TRBJ2-1; no reliable D call. The CDR3 runs to 13 residues. The V end lost 4 bases, the J end lost 7 bases, and 11 bases lay between the germline ends. Germline CDR1 and CDR2: SGHDN and FVKESK. CDR3 in amino acids: CASSLTRWNEQFF. The CDR3 DNA reads TGTGCCAGCAGCCTAACCAGGTGGAATGAGCAGTTCTTC.

This sequence joins TRBV9 and TRBJ2-7, with 11 bases aligning to TRBD2. The trim removed 3 bases at V and 7 bases at J, leaving 12 bases unmatched. Germline CDR1 is SGDLS and CDR2 is YYNGEE. This CDR3 is 16 amino acids long. CDR3 DNA: TGTGCCAGCAGCGAGAGGGGTCTAGCGGGAGGTTTAGAGCAGTACTTC. This encodes CASSERGLAGGLEQYF.

This clonotype appeared many times. This chain joins TRBV12-3 or TRBV12-4 and TRBJ1-1; D gene unclear. The CDR3 is made up of 13 amino acids. Between the trimmed V and J ends, which lost 4 bases and 0 bases, there was a span of 6 bases. In DNA form, the CDR3 reads TGTGCCAGCAGTTACGGGGTGAACACTGAAGCTTTCTTT. Its protein is CASSYGVNTEAFF.

This clonotype came up many times. The V call is TRBV7-9, the J call TRBJ1-2; D remains unclear. Germline V gene sequence: CDR1 SEHNR, CDR2 FQNEAQ (reference sequence). The CDR3 covers 16 residues. Trimming took off 8 bases at V and 2 bases at J, with 21 bases between the two ends. The CDR3 here is CASEIEERVSNYGYTF. The CDR3 bases are TGTGCCAGCGAAATAGAGGAGAGGGTCTCAAACTATGGCTACACCTTC. Complete variable domain (other parts from reference TRBV7-9 and TRBJ1-2): DTGVSQNPRHKITKRGQNVTFRCDPISEHNRLYWYRQTLGQGPEFLTYFQNEAQLEKSRLLSDRFSAERPKGSFSTLEIQRTEQGDSAMYLCASEIEERVSNYGYTFGSGTRLTVV.

This clonotype turned up a few times. The rearrangement links TRBV29-1 to TRBJ2-1; perhaps D is TRBD1 or TRBD2 (6 bases each). Germline CDR1 and CDR2: SQVTM and ANQGSEA. Trimming took off 8 bases at V and 2 bases at J, with 22 bases between the two ends. This CDR3 is built from 16 residues. The CDR3 nucleotides are TGCAGCTCCGGAGGGGTACAGGGTACACCCTACAATGAGCAGTTCTTC. Its protein product is CSSGGVQGTPYNEQFF.